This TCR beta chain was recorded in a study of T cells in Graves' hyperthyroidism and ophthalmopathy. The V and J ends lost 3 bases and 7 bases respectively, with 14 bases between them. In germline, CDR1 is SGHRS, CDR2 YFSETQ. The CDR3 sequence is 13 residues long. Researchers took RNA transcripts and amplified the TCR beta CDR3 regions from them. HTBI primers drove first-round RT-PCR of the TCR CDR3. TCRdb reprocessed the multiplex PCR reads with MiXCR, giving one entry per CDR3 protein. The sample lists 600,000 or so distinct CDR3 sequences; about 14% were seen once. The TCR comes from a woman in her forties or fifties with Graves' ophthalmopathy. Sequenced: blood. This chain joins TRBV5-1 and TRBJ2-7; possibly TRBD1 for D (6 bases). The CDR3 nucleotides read TGCGCCAGCAGCTCCCGGGACAACGGGGAGCAGTACTTC. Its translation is CASSSRDNGEQYF.